This T cell receptor (beta chain) was captured by sequencing in a study of blood T cell repertoires in COVID-19. Looking at the study overall: Spain, Italy and the United States supplied samples that represented acute and convalescent COVID-19. Sources were T cells, B-cell-depleted T cells, or PBMCs; the material itself was cDNA or gDNA.

The germline V gene has CDR1 SGHTS and CDR2 YDEGEE. Trimming pared 0 bases from V and 0 bases from J, leaving 7 bases between. This CDR3 spans 15 amino acids. This clone was observed a few times. Original processing methods: Amplifying reference gene primers gave estimates of nucleated cell counts. Repertoires were generated with immunoSEQ multiplex PCR, while TCRdb's copy carries only in-frame clones and drops some. That table gives V, J and clone size, and the DNA gave D and trimming. The sample shows roughly 68,000 clones, 84% of them seen only once. V is TRBV5-8 and J is TRBJ1-5; D call uncertain. The material sequenced was peripheral blood. This receptor was taken from a man aged 45-65 years with active COVID-19. CDR3 in amino acids: CASSLDGYSNQPQHF. The CDR3 DNA sequence: TGTGCCAGCAGCTTGGACGGTTATAGCAATCAGCCCCAGCATTTT.